Each of the 25 T cell receptor beta chains below was sequenced from the same sample in a study of blood T cell repertoires in COVID-19. Using immunoSEQ multiplex PCR, the repertoire was profiled, and TCRdb retains in-frame clones only, with some absent. The sample holds some 80,000 clones, about four fifths seen once. Sequencing was done on a sample of peripheral blood. These receptors came from a woman aged 80 or older with active or convalescent COVID-19.

The chain carries TRBV7-9 and TRBJ1-5, with 8 bases lining up with TRBD1. Trimming removed 4 bases from V and 6 bases from J; junction bases left unmatched: 8. CDR3 length: 15 residues. Germline V gene sequence: CDR1 SEHNR, CDR2 FQNEAQ (reference sequence). The CDR3 sequence: CASSSVGRGLQPQHF. DNA of the CDR3: TGTGCCAGCAGCTCAGTGGGCAGGGGGCTTCAGCCCCAGCATTTT. The variable domain in full, completed from reference TRBV7-9 and TRBJ1-5, reads DTGVSQNPRHKITKRGQNVTFRCDPISEHNRLYWYRQTLGQGPEFLTYFQNEAQLEKSRLLSDRFSAERPKGSFSTLEIQRTEQGDSAMYLCASSSVGRGLQPQHFGDGTRLSIL.

This CDR3 is CASSLGLISGNTIYF. DNA of the CDR3: TGTGCCAGCAGCCTCGGACTGATCTCTGGAAACACCATATATTTT. The rearrangement links TRBV3-1 (or the pseudogene TRBV3-2) to TRBJ1-3; the D is unclear. The germline V gene encodes CDR1 LGHDT and CDR2 YNNKEL (reference sequence). The CDR3 runs to 15 residues. V was cut by 4 bases and J by 0 bases, with 10 bases left in between.

This chain joins TRBV7-9 and TRBJ1-3; 8 bases fit TRBD1. In germline, CDR1 is SEHNR, CDR2 FQNEAQ (reference sequence). The V and J ends lost 3 bases and 4 bases, in that order; junction bases with no gene match: 5. The CDR3 is 15 amino acids. The CDR3 bases are TGTGCCAGCAGCTTCCAGGGACAGGAGGGAAACACCATATATTTT. The encoded protein is CASSFQGQEGNTIYF.

The chain has TRBV5-6 and TRBJ1-4; D is perhaps TRBD1 (6 bases). This CDR3 comprises 15 residues. Germline CDR1 and CDR2: SGHDT and YYEEEE. Between the trimmed V and J ends, which lost 4 bases and 3 bases, there was a span of 13 bases. The CDR3 DNA sequence: TGTGCCAGCAGCCGTACAGGGTCGGCTAATGAAAAACTGTTTTTT. Protein product: CASSRTGSANEKLFF.

The chain is built from TRBV20-1 and TRBJ2-7; D is possibly TRBD1 (6 bases). Germline values: CDR1 DFQATT, CDR2 SNEGSKA (reference sequence). Deletions cut 3 bases from V and 2 bases from J, with 11 bases between. The length of the CDR3 is 13 residues. The CDR3: CSASPSGAYEQYF. In nucleotides, the CDR3 is TGCAGTGCTAGTCCCTCAGGGGCCTACGAGCAGTACTTC.

This clone was detected only once. V gene TRBV3-1 (or the pseudogene TRBV3-2) combines with J gene TRBJ2-5; TRBD2 aligns across 8 bases. The CDR3 has 15 residues. V lost 4 bases and J lost 4; bases outside the gene matches: 8. CDR1 LGHDT and CDR2 YNNKEL come from the germline V gene (reference sequence). The chain's CDR3 is CASSPREGPTETQYF. The CDR3 nucleotides read TGTGCCAGCAGCCCCCGGGAGGGCCCAACAGAGACCCAGTACTTC.

The V gene is TRBV6-6, the J gene TRBJ1-1; 8 bases line up with TRBD1. With V trimmed by 4 bases and J by 0 bases, 7 bases remained unmatched. Germline CDR1 and CDR2: MNHNY and SVGAGI (reference sequence). The CDR3 consists of 16 residues. CDR3 nucleotides: TGTGCCAGCAGTTTCCGACGGACAGGGATGAACACTGAAGCTTTCTTT. It codes for CASSFRRTGMNTEAFF.

This clone showed up just a few times. J is TRBJ2-2 and V is TRBV3-1 (or the pseudogene TRBV3-2); tentatively, D is TRBD2 (6 bases). The CDR3 length is 14 residues. The germline gives CDR1 LGHDT, CDR2 YNNKEL (reference sequence). V lost 4 bases to trimming and J lost 6 bases, with 12 bases between them. CDR3 coding DNA: TGTGCCAGCAGCCTCGGACTACTTGCCGGGGAGCTGTTTTTT. Translated, it gives CASSLGLLAGELFF.

The chain recombines TRBV15 with TRBJ2-1; D remains unclear. There are 15 residues in the CDR3. V dropped 2 bases and J dropped 4 bases, with 12 bases sitting between them. Germline V gives CDR1 LNHNV, CDR2 YYDKDF (reference sequence). CDR3 residues: CATSRNQLKYNEQFF. In DNA, the CDR3 is TGTGCCACCAGCAGAAACCAACTGAAATACAATGAGCAGTTCTTC.

V is TRBV10-3 and J is TRBJ2-7; 7 bases map to TRBD1. Looked up from germline, CDR1 is ENHRY and CDR2 is SYGVKD. The ends lost 2 bases at V and 0 bases at J; junction bases unmatched: 4. The CDR3 totals 15 residues. Here the CDR3 reads CAISEGQVSSYEQYF. Here the CDR3 DNA reads TGTGCCATCAGTGAGGGACAGGTGAGCTCCTACGAGCAGTACTTC.

The chain uses TRBV13 and TRBJ1-3; D uncertain. V shed 5 bases and J shed 4 bases, with 30 bases lying between them. This CDR3 spans 20 amino acids. Germline lookup yields CDR1 PRHDT and CDR2 FYEKMQ (reference sequence). CDR3 DNA sequence: TGTGCCAGCAGCCTTTTGTCAGCTAACCTGGACGGTTGGGAGGGAAACACCATATATTTT. This gives the protein CASSLLSANLDGWEGNTIYF. Supplemented by reference TRBV13 and TRBJ1-3, the full variable domain reads AAGVIQSPRHLIKEKRETATLKCYPIPRHDTVYWYQQGPGQDPQFLISFYEKMQSDKGSIPDRFSAQQFSDYHSELNMSSLELGDSALYFCASSLLSANLDGWEGNTIYFGEGSWLTVV.

This rearrangement joins TRBV6-5 to TRBJ2-1; D is undetermined. V gave up 6 bases and J gave up 9 bases, with 9 bases separating them. Germline values: CDR1 MNHEY, CDR2 SVGAGI. The CDR3 contains 11 residues. The CDR3 sequence: CASRLESEQFF. The DNA of the CDR3 is TGTGCCAGCAGGCTAGAGAGTGAGCAGTTCTTC.

This clone came up once. The chain uses TRBV7-2 and TRBJ2-5; tentatively, D is TRBD2 (6 bases). Germline values: CDR1 SGHTA, CDR2 FQGNSA. V lost 5 bases and J 7 bases, leaving 20 bases between the germline ends. The CDR3 sequence is 15 residues long. CDR3 nucleotide sequence: TGTGCCAGCAGCAGGGACCCCGTCACGCGGGGGACCCAGTACTTC. This translates into CASSRDPVTRGTQYF.

This clone came up a few times. The rearrangement joins TRBV5-6 to TRBJ2-7; 7 bases are shared with TRBD1. This CDR3 has 11 amino acids. Trimming took 4 bases from V and 7 from J; bases not matched to a gene: 2. Germline V gives CDR1 SGHDT, CDR2 YYEEEE. The CDR3 DNA reads TGTGCCAGCAGCCTGACAGGGGAGCAGTACTTC. This translates into CASSLTGEQYF.

This clone was detected once. The chain uses TRBV5-5 and TRBJ2-7, with D possibly being TRBD2 (5 bases). Germline-derived CDR1 and CDR2 are SGHKS and YYEKEE (reference sequence). V lost 0 bases, J lost 6 bases, and 10 bases lay in between. The CDR3 is 13 amino acids. CDR3 DNA sequence: TGTGCCAGCAGCTTGGTTCCGGGGAGCGAGCAGTACTTC. The encoded protein is CASSLVPGSEQYF. Looking up the rest from reference TRBV5-5 and TRBJ2-7 gives the full variable domain: DAGVTQSPTHLIKTRGQQVTLRCSPISGHKSVSWYQQVLGQGPQFIFQYYEKEERGRGNFPDRFSARQFPNYSSELNVNALLLGDSALYLCASSLVPGSEQYFGPGTRLTVT.

V usage is TRBV23-1 and J usage is TRBJ2-3, with 10 bases identical to TRBD1. TRBV23-1 is given ORF status, its function remaining uncertain. V gave up 2 bases and J gave up 5 bases; unmatched junction bases: 7. The CDR3 sequence is 16 residues long. DNA of the CDR3: TGCGCCAGCAGTCAACCGACAGGGGGCGGAAAAGATACGCAGTATTTT. This sequence encodes CASSQPTGGGKDTQYF.

The chain couples TRBV11-2 to TRBJ2-3; 10 bases match TRBD2. The V gene end was trimmed by 5 bases and the J gene end by 6 bases; junction bases not matched to a gene: 11. Per the germline V gene, CDR1 is SGHAT and CDR2 is FQNNGV. This CDR3 spans 16 amino acids. DNA for the CDR3: TGTGCCAGCAGCCAAAGCGGGGGGGCCTGGTCCGATACGCAGTATTTT. This encodes CASSQSGGAWSDTQYF.

The V and J genes are TRBV19 and TRBJ1-6; TRBD1 matches at 9 bases. The germline V gene has CDR1 LNHDA and CDR2 SQIVND (reference sequence). This CDR3 spans 14 amino acids. J lost 7 bases, V lost 4 bases, and 2 bases had no gene match. The CDR3 DNA follows: TGTGCCAGTAGTACGGACAGGGGAAATTCACCCCTCCACTTT. This translates into CASSTDRGNSPLHF.

This clone has only one observation. The V and J genes are TRBV10-2 and TRBJ1-1, with D perhaps matching TRBD1 (6 bases). V lost 2 bases, J lost 2 bases, and 9 bases lay in between. The germline V gene encodes CDR1 WSHSY and CDR2 SAAADI. The CDR3 length is 14 residues. The CDR3 nucleotides are TGCGCCAGCAGTGAGCAGGGGAGCAACACTGAAGCTTTCTTT. Translating gives CASSEQGSNTEAFF.

The chain joins TRBV24-1 to TRBJ2-1; weak D call: TRBD2 (5 bases). The germline V and J ends were trimmed by 3 bases and 0 bases, with 11 bases remaining between them. Germline CDR1 is KGHDR and CDR2 is SFDVKD. This CDR3 contains 16 residues. CDR3 nucleotides: TGTGCCACCAGTGATACAGCGGTGAGCTCCTACAATGAGCAGTTCTTC. Encoded protein: CATSDTAVSSYNEQFF.

The V call is TRBV6-5, the J call TRBJ2-1; TRBD2 agrees at 8 bases. Germline CDR1 is MNHEY and CDR2 is SVGAGI. Trimming cost V 4 bases and J 8 bases; bases outside gene matches: 7. There are 14 residues in the CDR3. The CDR3 sequence is CASSSGSGAHEQFF. Here the CDR3 DNA reads TGTGCCAGCAGTTCGGGTAGCGGGGCCCATGAGCAGTTCTTC.

This sequence joins TRBV12-5 and TRBJ2-3; 11 positions agree with TRBD1. Trimming at V came to 6 bases and at J to 4 bases, leaving 3 bases not matched to a gene. The CDR3 has 14 residues. Germline assignment: CDR1 LGHNT and CDR2 FRNRAP. CDR3 in amino acids: CASGGTGGADTQYF. The CDR3 DNA reads as TGTGCTAGTGGAGGGACAGGGGGTGCAGATACGCAGTATTTT.

This sequence joins TRBV12-5 and TRBJ2-1; 12 positions agree with TRBD2. Germline CDR1 and CDR2: LGHNT and FRNRAP. After removal of 6 bases from V and 9 bases from J, the junction contained 9 bases not matched to a gene. CDR3 length: 15 amino acids. CDR3 nucleotide sequence: TGTGCTAGTGGCCTTACTAGCGGGGGGCCTCGTGAGCAGTTCTTC. As protein: CASGLTSGGPREQFF.

The chain couples TRBV9 to TRBJ2-2; D might be TRBD1 (6 bases). Looked up from germline, CDR1 is SGDLS and CDR2 is YYNGEE. The CDR3 covers 14 residues. V lost 3 bases, J lost 7 bases, and 13 bases lay in between. The CDR3 sequence: CASSEQGWGGELFF. The CDR3 DNA follows: TGTGCCAGCAGCGAACAGGGTTGGGGCGGGGAGCTGTTTTTT.

This clone came up a few times. The chain recombines TRBV27 with TRBJ2-2, with D possibly matching TRBD2 (5 bases). Trimming shortened V by 3 bases and J by 2 bases, and 13 bases separated the two germline ends. In germline, CDR1 is MNHEY, CDR2 SMNVEV (reference sequence). The CDR3 contains 16 residues. CDR3 loop: CASSFGLAYNTGELFF. The CDR3 region has the DNA TGTGCCAGCAGTTTTGGGCTAGCATATAACACCGGGGAGCTGTTTTTT.